A single sample is the source of the 28 T cell receptor beta chains below, sequenced in a study of Graves' ophthalmopathy and Graves' hyperthyroidism. Amplification from RNA transcripts yielded the TCR beta CDR3 regions. Second-round multiplex PCR came after first-round RT-PCR with HTBI primers. Using its own MiXCR run on the multiplex PCR reads, TCRdb lists one record per CDR3 protein. The sample has nearly 400,000 distinct CDR3 sequences, around 16% seen once. Sequences were obtained from peripheral blood. The receptors here all came from a woman aged 18-29 years with Graves' ophthalmopathy.

This clonotype was recorded many times. The chain has TRBV20-1 and TRBJ2-5, with D perhaps TRBD2 (5 bases). V was shortened by 1 base and J by 4 bases, with 19 bases between the two germline ends. Germline CDR1 reads DFQATT; CDR2 reads SNEGSKA (reference sequence). There are 16 residues in the CDR3. DNA for the CDR3: TGCAGTGCTAGAGGCTGGGGTGGGAGTGGGATAGAGACCCAGTACTTC. Residues: CSARGWGGSGIETQYF.

This clonotype was detected ten times or more. The chain is built from TRBV7-8 and TRBJ2-5; TRBD2 matches 14 bases. J gave up 4 bases and V 7 bases, and 11 bases lay outside the gene matches. Germline V gene sequence: CDR1 SGHVS, CDR2 FQNEAQ. The CDR3 spans 17 residues. CDR3 nucleotides: TGTGCCAGCACCCTAGGGGGACTAGCGGGAGCGGGAGAGACCCAGTACTTC. Translating gives CASTLGGLAGAGETQYF.

This clonotype was observed at least ten times. This sequence joins TRBV28 and TRBJ2-2; D might be TRBD1 or TRBD2, each matching 5 bases. Per the germline V gene, CDR1 is MDHEN and CDR2 is SYDVKM. Trimming pared 5 bases from V and 5 bases from J, leaving 12 bases between. The CDR3 covers 14 residues. The CDR3 DNA reads as TGTGCCAGCAGTCCGGGACGGCGTACCGGGGAGCTGTTTTTT. This encodes CASSPGRRTGELFF.

In its sample, this clonotype was seen many times. The chain has TRBV7-8 and TRBJ2-5; 7 bases align to TRBD2. Unmatched junction bases numbered 11, after V lost 2 bases and J lost 2 bases. This CDR3 region has 17 residues. CDR1 SGHVS and CDR2 FQNEAQ come from the germline V gene. CDR3 nucleotides: TGTGCCAGCAGCTTAAGGAGCGCTAGCGGATCTCAAGAGACCCAGTACTTC. Protein: CASSLRSASGSQETQYF. Looking up the rest from reference TRBV7-8 and TRBJ2-5 gives the full variable domain: GAGVSQSPRYKVAKRGQDVALRCDPISGHVSLFWYQQALGQGPEFLTYFQNEAQLDKSGLPSDRFFAERPEGSVSTLKIQRTQQEDSAVYLCASSLRSASGSQETQYFGPGTRLLVL.

This clonotype was seen at least ten times. At one end, the junction sequence differs from germline, possibly due to a read error. The chain links TRBV14 to TRBJ1-1; the D gene is possibly TRBD1 (5 bases). CDR3 size: 12 residues. Germline assignment: CDR1 SGHDN and CDR2 FVKESK. CDR3 sequence (DNA): TGTGCCAGCAGCCAAATGGGACGGAAGATGGGCTTT. Translating it yields CASSQMGRKMGF.

Many counts were recorded for this clonotype. V gene TRBV11-2 combines with J gene TRBJ1-1; no clear D. V was pared by 0 bases and J by 3 bases, with 5 bases between. Germline V CDR1 and CDR2: SGHAT, FQNNGV. CDR3 length equals 13 residues. The CDR3 loop is CASSLDSYTEAFF. DNA of the CDR3: TGTGCCAGCAGCTTAGACTCGTACACTGAAGCTTTCTTT.

Notes on this clonotype: An end of the junction differs from the germline gene, which may be a read error. This chain uses TRBV3-1 with TRBJ1-2; no firm D call. CDR3 length equals 13 residues. Germline V CDR1 and CDR2: LGHDT, YNNKEL (reference sequence). Here the CDR3 reads CASSLKWNYDYTF. CDR3 nucleotide sequence: TGTGCCAGCAGTCTAAAATGGAACTATGACTACACCTTC.

This clonotype was recorded at least ten times. The chain has TRBV7-2 and TRBJ2-7, with TRBD1 identical over 10 bases. The CDR3 contains 15 residues. Trimming at V came to 3 bases and at J to 4 bases, leaving 6 bases not matched to a gene. Germline V lookup: CDR1 SGHTA, CDR2 FQGNSA. CDR3 residues: CASSFSGQGFYEQYF. The CDR3 DNA follows: TGTGCCAGCAGCTTTTCGGGACAGGGGTTTTACGAGCAGTACTTC.

This chain uses TRBV3-1 with TRBJ2-7; 8 bases line up with TRBD2. The junction had 4 bases not matched to a gene; V was cut back by 1 base and J by 2 bases. The CDR3 totals 15 residues. Germline CDR1 LGHDT, CDR2 YNNKEL (reference sequence). The CDR3 spells CASSQVAGTPYEQYF. In DNA, the CDR3 is TGTGCCAGCAGCCAAGTAGCGGGGACCCCCTACGAGCAGTACTTC.

This clonotype has ten or more counts. The chain employs TRBV6-2 or TRBV6-3 and TRBJ1-5; no firm D call. There are 12 residues in the CDR3. V was trimmed by 2 bases and J by 11 bases, leaving 10 bases between them. Germline values: CDR1 MNHEY, CDR2 SVGEGT. The CDR3 region has the DNA TGTGCCAGCAGTTACCCTCTTAAGACCCAGCATTTT. This translates into CASSYPLKTQHF.

This clonotype came up many times. This chain links TRBV24-1 with TRBJ1-5; no clear D gene. V was clipped by 7 bases and J by 5 bases, with 11 bases between them. Germline V gene data show CDR1 as KGHDR and CDR2 as SFDVKD. The CDR3 has 13 residues. Written as DNA, the CDR3 is TGTGCCACCAGCTTGGGAACGGATCAGCCCCAGCATTTT. It translates to CATSLGTDQPQHF.

The sample holds many counts of this clonotype. The chain combines TRBV12-3 or TRBV12-4 with TRBJ1-1; maybe TRBD1 (6 bases). V lost 1 base and J 0 bases, leaving 18 bases between the germline ends. The CDR3 sequence is 18 residues long. CDR3 DNA sequence: TGTGCCAGCAGTTTAGGACGGACAGTGGGCGTTATGAACACTGAAGCTTTCTTT. Encoded protein: CASSLGRTVGVMNTEAFF.

This chain uses TRBV10-3 with TRBJ2-7; D not certain. V was shortened by 3 bases and J by 3 bases, with 3 bases between the two germline ends. This CDR3 comprises 11 residues. CDR1 is ENHRY, CDR2 SYGVKD, per germline. This CDR3 reads CAISDYYEQYF. The CDR3 DNA reads as TGTGCCATCAGTGACTACTACGAGCAGTACTTC.

This clonotype came up many times. The rearrangement links TRBV6-5 to TRBJ1-1, with D possibly being TRBD1 (5 bases). The CDR3 loop spans 15 amino acids. With 0 bases removed from V and 4 bases from J, the gap between germline ends came to 12 bases. Germline CDR1 and CDR2: MNHEY and SVGAGI. The CDR3 here is CASSYSMQGGTEAFF. The CDR3 DNA is TGTGCCAGCAGTTACTCGATGCAGGGTGGCACTGAAGCTTTCTTT.

There are many counts of this clonotype. This chain connects TRBV5-1 to TRBJ2-7, with 8 bases lining up with TRBD2. Germline V gives CDR1 SGHRS, CDR2 YFSETQ. V gave up 4 bases and J gave up 5 bases; unmatched junction bases: 8. CDR3 length: 14 residues. The CDR3 protein is CASSPDGGAHEQYF. CDR3 DNA sequence: TGCGCCAGCAGCCCCGACGGGGGGGCCCACGAGCAGTACTTC.

There are many counts of this clonotype. This chain links TRBV7-9 with TRBJ2-2, with 7 bases lining up with TRBD1. Germline V gene sequence: CDR1 SEHNR, CDR2 FQNEAQ (reference sequence). Trimming cost V 5 bases and J 7 bases; bases outside gene matches: 1. The CDR3 extends over 12 amino acids. The CDR3 sequence: CASSRDSGELFF. The CDR3 bases are TGTGCCAGCAGCCGGGACAGCGGGGAGCTGTTTTTT. Drawing the rest from reference TRBV7-9 and TRBJ2-2, the complete variable domain is DTGVSQNPRHKITKRGQNVTFRCDPISEHNRLYWYRQTLGQGPEFLTYFQNEAQLEKSRLLSDRFSAERPKGSFSTLEIQRTEQGDSAMYLCASSRDSGELFFGEGSRLTVL.

There are many counts of this clonotype. The V gene is TRBV7-2, the J gene TRBJ2-3; 7 bases align to TRBD2. The germline gives CDR1 SGHTA, CDR2 FQGNSA. The CDR3 extends over 14 amino acids. J gave up 4 bases and V 5 bases, and 6 bases lay outside the gene matches. The CDR3 is CASSLRRESDTQYF. The CDR3 DNA reads TGTGCCAGCAGCCTACGGCGGGAGTCAGATACGCAGTATTTT.

This rearrangement joins TRBV6-2 or TRBV6-3 to TRBJ1-1, with D possibly matching TRBD1 (6 bases). V was shortened by 2 bases and J by 1 base, with 20 bases between the two germline ends. Germline values: CDR1 MNHEY, CDR2 SVGEGT. This CDR3 region has 18 residues. The CDR3 nucleotides read TGTGCCAGCAGTTACGGGGGCGGTAGGTCAGGCCAGAACACTGAAGCTTTCTTT. This translates into CASSYGGGRSGQNTEAFF.

This clonotype has at least ten counts. This chain links TRBV12-3 or TRBV12-4 with TRBJ2-5; unclear D gene. CDR3 length: 13 residues. Trimming removed 2 bases at V and 4 bases at J, with 8 bases between. The CDR3 nucleotides are TGTGCCAGCAGTTTACACCGACTAGAGACCCAGTACTTC. Protein product: CASSLHRLETQYF.

This clonotype was counted at least ten times. The rearrangement links TRBV6-1 to TRBJ1-2, with a tentative D call TRBD1 (6 bases). V was trimmed by 7 bases and J by 4 bases, leaving 19 bases between them. The germline gives CDR1 MNHNS, CDR2 SASEGT. The CDR3 sequence is 15 residues long. CDR3 sequence (DNA): TGTGCCAGCAACCCCTTTGCGGGGGGCTTCTATGGCTACACCTTC. Protein sequence: CASNPFAGGFYGYTF.

This clonotype was recorded at least ten times. This chain connects TRBV5-1 to TRBJ1-2; D not certain. The CDR3 runs 14 residues. The germline gives CDR1 SGHRS, CDR2 YFSETQ. The V and J ends lost 6 bases and 6 bases respectively, with 18 bases between them. In nucleotides, the CDR3 is TGCGCCAGCACTCCCTCCGGGAGTATCGATGGCTACACCTTC. Translation: CASTPSGSIDGYTF.

There are many counts of this clonotype. V gene TRBV10-3 combines with J gene TRBJ1-5, with TRBD1 as a possible D gene (6 bases). Germline-derived CDR1 and CDR2 are ENHRY and SYGVKD. This CDR3 has 13 amino acids. Trimming removed 7 bases from V and 10 bases from J, with 17 bases in between. The CDR3 spells CAITGQPYSPQHF. The CDR3 nucleotides read TGTGCCATCACAGGACAGCCGTATTCTCCCCAGCATTTT.

This clonotype was found many times. This chain links TRBV7-3 with TRBJ2-7; no firm D call. The CDR3 has 13 residues. The germline CDR1 and CDR2 sequences are SGHTA and FQGTGA. Trimming took off 1 base at V and 7 bases at J, with 11 bases between the two ends. Here the CDR3 reads CASSLKPPLEQYF. The CDR3 region has the DNA TGTGCCAGCAGCTTAAAGCCCCCGCTGGAGCAGTACTTC.

This clonotype was recorded many times. The rearrangement links TRBV12-3 or TRBV12-4 to TRBJ1-1; D is undetermined. The V end was cut by 4 bases, the J end by 3 bases, with 9 bases between. This CDR3 is 13 amino acids long. The CDR3 coding sequence is TGTGCCAGCAGTTCGAGTGCTTACACTGAAGCTTTCTTT. Encoded protein: CASSSSAYTEAFF.

This clonotype was found many times. This chain uses TRBV6-1 with TRBJ2-7, with D possibly being TRBD2 (5 bases). The V and J ends lost 1 base and 3 bases respectively, with 7 bases between them. Germline V gene data show CDR1 as MNHNS and CDR2 as SASEGT. CDR3 length equals 13 residues. The CDR3 sequence: CASSEGERYEQYF. DNA for the CDR3: TGTGCCAGCAGTGAAGGGGAGCGCTACGAGCAGTACTTC.

This clonotype was recorded many times. The chain couples TRBV20-1 to TRBJ2-4; tentatively, D is TRBD2 (6 bases). Germline CDR1 reads DFQATT; CDR2 reads SNEGSKA (reference sequence). The CDR3 has 18 residues. Trimming left V 6 bases short and J 5 bases short, with 29 bases between. CDR3 DNA: TGCAGTGCGAAGGGACTGTCCTCGGGCTCCGGCTGGGAAAACATTCAGTACTTC. It specifies CSAKGLSSGSGWENIQYF.

This clonotype came up many times. The chain carries TRBV6-1 and TRBJ1-5; D may be TRBD1 (5 bases). The germline CDR1 and CDR2 sequences are MNHNS and SASEGT. This CDR3 has 15 amino acids. Trimming took off 1 base at V and 6 bases at J, with 13 bases between the two ends. The CDR3 sequence is CASSEEGVLTQPQHF. The CDR3 nucleotides are TGTGCCAGCAGTGAAGAAGGGGTGTTGACTCAGCCCCAGCATTTT.

This clonotype was seen at least ten times. The J gene is TRBJ2-2, the V gene TRBV11-2, with a tentative D call TRBD1 (6 bases). The CDR3 runs to 17 residues. Germline assignment: CDR1 SGHAT and CDR2 FQNNGV. The ends were cut back, 3 bases at V and 8 bases at J, with 22 bases in the middle. The CDR3 DNA reads as TGTGCCAGCAGCTTGGGGGCCCGAGACAAAGAGGGAGGGGAGCTGTTTTTT. The encoded protein is CASSLGARDKEGGELFF.